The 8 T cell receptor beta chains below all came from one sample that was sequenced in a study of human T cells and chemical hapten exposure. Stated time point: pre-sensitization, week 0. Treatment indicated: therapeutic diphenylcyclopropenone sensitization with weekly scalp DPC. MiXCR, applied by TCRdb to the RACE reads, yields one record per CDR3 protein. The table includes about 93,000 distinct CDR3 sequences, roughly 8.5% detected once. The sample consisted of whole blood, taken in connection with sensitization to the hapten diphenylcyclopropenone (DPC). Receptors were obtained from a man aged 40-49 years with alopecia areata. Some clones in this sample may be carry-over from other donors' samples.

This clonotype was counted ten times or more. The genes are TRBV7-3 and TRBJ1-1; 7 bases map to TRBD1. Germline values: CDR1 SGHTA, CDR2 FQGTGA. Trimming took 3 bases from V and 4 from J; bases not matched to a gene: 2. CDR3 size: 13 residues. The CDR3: CASSLTGSTEAFF. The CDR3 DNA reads TGTGCCAGCAGCTTGACAGGGAGCACTGAAGCTTTCTTT.

The CDR3 DNA reads as TGCGCCAGCAGTCAGCGGGACACAGATACGCAGTATTTT. It encodes CASSQRDTDTQYF. The V gene is TRBV4-1, the J gene TRBJ2-3; TRBD2 agrees at 7 bases. In germline, CDR1 is MGHRA, CDR2 YSYEKL. The CDR3 runs 13 residues. V was clipped by 6 bases and J by 2 bases; unmatched bases: 2.

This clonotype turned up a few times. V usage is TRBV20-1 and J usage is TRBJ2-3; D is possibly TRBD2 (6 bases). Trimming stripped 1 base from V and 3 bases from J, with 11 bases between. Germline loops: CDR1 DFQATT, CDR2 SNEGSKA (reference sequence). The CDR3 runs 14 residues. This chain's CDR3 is CSARVGTQTDTQYF. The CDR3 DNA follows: TGCAGTGCTAGAGTCGGGACTCAGACAGATACGCAGTATTTT.

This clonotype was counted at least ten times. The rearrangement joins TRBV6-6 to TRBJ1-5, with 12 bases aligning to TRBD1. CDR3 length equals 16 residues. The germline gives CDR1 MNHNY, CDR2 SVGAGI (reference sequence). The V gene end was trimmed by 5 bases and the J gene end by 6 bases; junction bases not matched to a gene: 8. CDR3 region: CASSPGDRGQGQPQHF. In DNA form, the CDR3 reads TGTGCCAGCAGTCCTGGGGACAGGGGGCAGGGTCAGCCCCAGCATTTT.

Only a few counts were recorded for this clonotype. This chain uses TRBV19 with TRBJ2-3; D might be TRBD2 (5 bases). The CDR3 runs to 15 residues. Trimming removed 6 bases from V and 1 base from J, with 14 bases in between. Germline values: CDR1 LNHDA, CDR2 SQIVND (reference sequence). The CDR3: CASSGAAARTDTQYF. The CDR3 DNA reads TGTGCCAGTAGCGGTGCAGCGGCCCGCACAGATACGCAGTATTTT. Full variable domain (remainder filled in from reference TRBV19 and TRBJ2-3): DGGITQSPKYLFRKEGQNVTLSCEQNLNHDAMYWYRQDPGQGLRLIYYSQIVNDFQKGDIAEGYSVSREKKESFPLTVTSAQKNPTAFYLCASSGAAARTDTQYFGPGTRLTVL.

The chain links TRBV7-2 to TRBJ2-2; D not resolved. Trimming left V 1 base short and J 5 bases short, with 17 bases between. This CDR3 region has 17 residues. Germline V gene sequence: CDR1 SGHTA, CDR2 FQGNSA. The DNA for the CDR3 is TGTGCCAGCAGCTTAGTTAGGCAGGCCCTGGGAACCGGGGAGCTGTTTTTT. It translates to CASSLVRQALGTGELFF.

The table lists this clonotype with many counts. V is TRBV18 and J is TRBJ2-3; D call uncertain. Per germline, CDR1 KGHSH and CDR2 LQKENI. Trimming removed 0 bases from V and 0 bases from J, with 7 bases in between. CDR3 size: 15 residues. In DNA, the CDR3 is TGTGCCAGCTCACCACCGACGATGAGCACAGATACGCAGTATTTT. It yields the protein CASSPPTMSTDTQYF.

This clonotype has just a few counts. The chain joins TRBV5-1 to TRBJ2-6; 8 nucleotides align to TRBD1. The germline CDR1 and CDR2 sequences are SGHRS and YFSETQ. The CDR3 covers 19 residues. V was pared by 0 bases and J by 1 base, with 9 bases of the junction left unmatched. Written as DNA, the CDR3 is TGCGCCAGCAGCTTGGCCACACAGGGGGTTCCATCTGGGGCCAACGTCCTGACTTTC. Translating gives CASSLATQGVPSGANVLTF.